These 27 T cell receptor beta chains were all obtained from the same sample, sequenced in a study of Tregs in tolerant kidney transplant recipients (dated by TCRdb to between 2018 and 2020). In light of the paper, this sample's time point label describes: blood sample drawn before combined kidney and bone marrow transplant. The library was generated by the immunoSEQ multiplex PCR assay. What TCRdb holds here is the immuneACCESS table cut down to in-frame rearrangements. Part of the clones is not present; checked against another copy, under half of the missing clones reflect an unresolved V gene, and the others are unexplained. This sample comprises 50,000 to 85,000 clones, around 90% of them detected only once. The top ten clonotypes cover roughly 9.8% of the sample. The sample was CD8+ T cells from blood, taken before the transplant. These receptors all stem from a human donor who received a combined kidney and bone marrow transplant.

V gene TRBV6-5 combines with J gene TRBJ2-7; 9 nucleotides align to TRBD2. From germline, CDR1 is MNHEY and CDR2 SVGAGI. The CDR3 sequence is 14 residues long. V gave up 6 bases and J gave up 0 bases; unmatched junction bases: 3. The CDR3, as DNA: TGTGCCAGCAGAATTAGCGGGAGCTCCTACGAGCAGTACTTC. Translating it yields CASRISGSSYEQYF.

The rearrangement joins TRBV20-1 to TRBJ2-1, with D possibly matching TRBD2 (5 bases). The CDR3 is made up of 11 amino acids. V was shortened by 5 bases and J by 6 bases, with 8 bases between the two germline ends. The germline CDR1 and CDR2 sequences are DFQATT and SNEGSKA (reference sequence). The CDR3 here is CSAELGNEQFF. The CDR3 nucleotides read TGCAGTGCTGAACTAGGCAATGAGCAGTTCTTC.

The chain combines TRBV1 with TRBJ2-3; TRBD2 is the table's D call and was not checked against the DNA. TRBV1 is a pseudogene. The CDR3 totals 15 residues. CDR3 sequence reads: CTSSFTAGDTDTQYF. The CDR3 nucleotides are TGCACCAGCAGCTTTACAGCGGGGGACACAGATACGCAGTATTTT.

The rearrangement links TRBV4-2 to TRBJ2-7, with TRBD1 matching 7 bases. J was trimmed by 4 bases and V by 5 bases; bases with no gene match: 11. Germline assignment: CDR1 LGHNA and CDR2 YNFKEQ. CDR3 size: 15 residues. DNA for the CDR3: TGTGCCAGCAGCAGTACTACAGGGGAAGAATACGAGCAGTACTTC. Protein: CASSSTTGEEYEQYF.

This clone has a single count. The V and J genes are TRBV19 and TRBJ1-1; maybe TRBD1 (6 bases). The V end was cut by 4 bases, the J end by 4 bases, with 7 bases between. The CDR3 totals 12 residues. CDR1 and CDR2 (germline): LNHDA, SQIVND (reference sequence). CDR3 nucleotides: TGTGCCAGTAGTACAGGGGCCACTGAAGCTTTCTTT. It is translated as CASSTGATEAFF.

The chain is built from TRBV27 and TRBJ1-5, with D possibly TRBD1 on 6 matching bases. Trimming shortened V by 5 bases and J by 7 bases, and 9 bases separated the two germline ends. From germline, CDR1 is MNHEY and CDR2 SMNVEV (reference sequence). The CDR3 spans 12 residues. The CDR3 DNA follows: TGTGCCAGCAGTATGACAGGACAGCCCCAGCATTTT. Residues: CASSMTGQPQHF.

The chain is built from TRBV11-2 and TRBJ2-1; TRBD2 aligns across 8 bases. The CDR3 runs 15 residues. From germline, CDR1 is SGHAT and CDR2 FQNNGV. The V gene end was trimmed by 3 bases and the J gene end by 6 bases; junction bases not matched to a gene: 7. Written as DNA, the CDR3 is TGTGCCAGCAGCTTTTGGCTAGCGGGCTCCAATGAGCAGTTCTTC. It translates to CASSFWLAGSNEQFF.

The chain carries TRBV9 and TRBJ2-3; TRBD2 matches 8 bases. The CDR3 runs to 16 residues. Germline values: CDR1 SGDLS, CDR2 YYNGEE. The V and J ends lost 0 bases and 3 bases, in that order; junction bases with no gene match: 6. CDR3 bases: TGTGCCAGCAGCGTAGAGAGCGGGAGTGGGACAGATACGCAGTATTTT. Encoded protein: CASSVESGSGTDTQYF.

With regard to this clone: An end of the junction differs from the germline gene, which may be a read error. CDR3 loop: CASSQGGGRLDF. CDR3 sequence (DNA): TGCGCCAGCAGCCAGGGGGGGGGCAGGTTGGACTTC. The V gene is TRBV4-3, the J gene TRBJ1-2; D perhaps matches TRBD1 (6 bases). The germline V gene has CDR1 LGHNA and CDR2 YSLEER. The CDR3 has 12 residues.

The chain has TRBV29-1 and TRBJ1-2; D gene uncertain. The length of the CDR3 is 12 residues. Germline CDR1 reads SQVTM; CDR2 reads ANQGSEA. V was trimmed by 0 bases and J by 5 bases, leaving 7 bases between them. CDR3 in amino acids: CSVEEGKYGYTF. CDR3 sequence (DNA): TGCAGCGTTGAAGAGGGCAAATATGGCTACACCTTC.

The chain combines TRBV5-5 with TRBJ2-7; 7 bases line up with TRBD1. Germline trimming cut 3 bases from V and 3 bases from J; bases unmatched to any gene: 9. Germline CDR1 and CDR2: SGHKS and YYEKEE (reference sequence). The CDR3 is 15 amino acids. CDR3 sequence reads: CASSSYIDRVYEQYF. CDR3 nucleotides: TGTGCCAGCAGCTCATATATTGACAGGGTCTACGAGCAGTACTTC.

This chain joins TRBV28 and TRBJ2-1; a possible D gene is TRBD1 (6 bases). CDR3 size: 16 residues. Germline CDR1 MDHEN, CDR2 SYDVKM. V was trimmed by 5 bases and J by 2 bases, leaving 16 bases between them. CDR3 DNA: TGTGCCAGCAGTGGTTCCTACAGGGACCCCTACAATGAGCAGTTCTTC. Amino acids: CASSGSYRDPYNEQFF.

The rearrangement uses TRBV4-3 and TRBJ2-7, with 9 positions matching TRBD1. V dropped 1 base and J dropped 1; count of bases not matched to a gene: 5. The germline V gene has CDR1 LGHNA and CDR2 YSLEER. The CDR3 is made up of 16 amino acids. CDR3 region: CASSQGTGGASYEQYF. CDR3 coding DNA: TGCGCCAGCAGCCAAGGCACAGGGGGCGCTTCCTACGAGCAGTACTTC.

In its sample, this clone was seen once. The V gene is TRBV10-2, the J gene TRBJ1-2, with D maybe TRBD1 (6 bases). Trimming removed 2 bases from V and 3 bases from J, with 13 bases in between. Germline V gene data show CDR1 as WSHSY and CDR2 as SAAADI. The CDR3 loop spans 15 amino acids. CDR3 sequence: CASSETRTADYGYTF. CDR3 bases: TGCGCCAGCAGTGAGACGAGGACAGCAGACTATGGCTACACCTTC.

V is TRBV27 and J is TRBJ1-1; D may be TRBD1 (5 bases). CDR3 size: 16 residues. Trimming took off 6 bases at V and 0 bases at J, with 17 bases between the two ends. CDR1 is MNHEY and CDR2 is SMNVEV in the germline V gene (reference sequence). CDR3 DNA sequence: TGTGCCAGCAGGCGCGGGGCAGGGACTTTGAACACTGAAGCTTTCTTT. Protein product: CASRRGAGTLNTEAFF.

The chain uses TRBV29-1 and TRBJ2-1; 9 bases are a match to TRBD2. In germline, CDR1 is SQVTM, CDR2 ANQGSEA. The CDR3 is 14 amino acids. V dropped 5 bases and J dropped 5; count of bases not matched to a gene: 7. The CDR3 reads CSVSGTSSHNEQFF. CDR3 coding DNA: TGCAGCGTTTCCGGGACTAGCAGCCACAATGAGCAGTTCTTC.

The chain uses TRBV5-8 and TRBJ2-7, with D unresolved. This CDR3 is built from 15 residues. V lost 1 base to trimming and J lost 0 bases, with 11 bases between them. Germline-derived CDR1 and CDR2 are SGHTS and YDEGEE. CDR3 nucleotides: TGTGCCAGCAGCTTGTCAGGCTCCCCCTCCTACGAGCAGTACTTC. Its translation is CASSLSGSPSYEQYF.

The chain couples TRBV4-2 to TRBJ1-2; D is perhaps TRBD1 (5 bases). CDR1 and CDR2 (germline): LGHNA, YNFKEQ. This CDR3 region has 15 residues. V lost 1 base, J lost 1 base, and 10 bases lay in between. CDR3 protein: CASSQASQDNYGYTF. CDR3 coding DNA: TGTGCCAGCAGCCAAGCGTCACAGGATAACTATGGCTACACCTTC.

In this sample, this clone turned up once. The rearrangement joins TRBV5-8 to TRBJ2-7, with D possibly being TRBD2 (5 bases). CDR1 is SGHTS and CDR2 is YDEGEE in the germline V gene. CDR3 size: 10 residues. The chain's CDR3 is CAGSSYEQYF. The CDR3 region has the DNA TGTGCAGGGAGCTCCTACGAGCAGTACTTC.

The chain employs TRBV4-2 and TRBJ1-6, with 7 bases identical to TRBD1. Germline values: CDR1 LGHNA, CDR2 YNFKEQ. CDR3 length: 15 amino acids. The junction had 8 bases not matched to a gene; V was cut back by 4 bases and J by 8 bases. CDR3 DNA: TGTGCCAGCAGCCCGACAGGGCCTGGTGATTCACCCCTCCACTTT. Protein sequence: CASSPTGPGDSPLHF.

The chain recombines TRBV27 with TRBJ2-7, with D possibly being TRBD1 (6 bases). The germline gives CDR1 MNHEY, CDR2 SMNVEV (reference sequence). There are 12 residues in the CDR3. The V gene lost 8 bases and the J gene lost 7 bases, with 15 bases spanning the gap. CDR3 loop: CASGVRGKEQYF. The CDR3 nucleotides read TGTGCCAGCGGCGTCAGGGGTAAAGAGCAGTACTTC.

Points on this clone: A read error may account for a junction end that differs from germline. The V gene is TRBV6-1, the J gene TRBJ2-5, with a possible D match to TRBD1 (6 bases). CDR1 is MNHNS and CDR2 is SASEGT in the germline V gene. This CDR3 has 16 amino acids. The CDR3 sequence: CASTEYGTFRQETQYF. The DNA of the CDR3 is TGTGCCAGCACTGAATACGGGACATTCCGGCAAGAGACCCAGTACTTC.

The rearrangement links TRBV4-3 to TRBJ1-5; D unresolved. Germline-derived CDR1 and CDR2 are LGHNA and YSLEER. The ends were cut back, 4 bases at V and 2 bases at J, with 12 bases in the middle. This CDR3 has 15 amino acids. CDR3 bases: TGCGCCAGCAGCCTTGACACTGTGGGCAATCAGCCCCAGCATTTT. This sequence encodes CASSLDTVGNQPQHF.

The J gene is TRBJ2-3, the V gene TRBV9, with D possibly being TRBD2 (7 bases). The V end lost 0 bases, the J end lost 2 bases, and 13 bases lay between the germline ends. The CDR3 is 16 amino acids. The germline V gene has CDR1 SGDLS and CDR2 YYNGEE. The CDR3 DNA is TGTGCCAGCAGCGTAGGGGGGGGCGAACTCACAGATACGCAGTATTTT. Amino acid sequence: CASSVGGGELTDTQYF.

About this clone: Other DNA sequences within the sample encode an identical CDR3. The chain combines TRBV27 with TRBJ2-6; D gene unclear. Germline CDR1 is MNHEY and CDR2 is SMNVEV (reference sequence). The CDR3 length is 17 residues. Trimming cost V 5 bases and J 0 bases, with 14 bases left between them. The DNA of the CDR3 is TGTGCCAGCAGTAATTTGAACAGCAACTCTGGGGCCAACGTCCTGACTTTC. Translating gives CASSNLNSNSGANVLTF.

The chain joins TRBV5-4 to TRBJ2-1; D gene uncertain. Trimming left V 4 bases short and J 4 bases short, with 12 bases between. This CDR3 region has 14 residues. The V gene's germline CDR1 is SGHNT and CDR2 YYREEE (reference sequence). CDR3 nucleotide sequence: TGTGCCAGCAGCCCCGGGTCTCTTTACAATGAGCAGTTCTTC. It codes for CASSPGSLYNEQFF.

V gene TRBV4-3 combines with J gene TRBJ2-1, with D uncertain. V lost 4 bases and J lost 6, with 16 bases in between. Germline CDR1 is LGHNA and CDR2 is YSLEER. This CDR3 spans 15 amino acids. The DNA for the CDR3 is TGCGCCAGCAGCCTAGAGCACTCTTTCCCCAATGAGCAGTTCTTC. This sequence encodes CASSLEHSFPNEQFF.